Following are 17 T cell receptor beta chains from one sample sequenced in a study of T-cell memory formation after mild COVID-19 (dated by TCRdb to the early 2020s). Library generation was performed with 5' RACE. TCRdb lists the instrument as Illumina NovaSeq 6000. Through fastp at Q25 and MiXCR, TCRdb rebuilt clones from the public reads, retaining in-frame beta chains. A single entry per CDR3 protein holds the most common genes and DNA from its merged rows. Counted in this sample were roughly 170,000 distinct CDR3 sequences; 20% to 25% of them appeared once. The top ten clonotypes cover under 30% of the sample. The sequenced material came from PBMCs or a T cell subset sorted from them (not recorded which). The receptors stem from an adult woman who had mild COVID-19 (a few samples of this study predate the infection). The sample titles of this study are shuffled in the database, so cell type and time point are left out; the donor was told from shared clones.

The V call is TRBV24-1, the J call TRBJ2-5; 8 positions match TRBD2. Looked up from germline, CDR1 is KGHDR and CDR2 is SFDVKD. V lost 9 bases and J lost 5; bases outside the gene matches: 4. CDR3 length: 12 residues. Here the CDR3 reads CATGAGAETQYF. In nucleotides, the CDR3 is TGTGCCACCGGAGCGGGAGCGGAGACCCAGTACTTC.

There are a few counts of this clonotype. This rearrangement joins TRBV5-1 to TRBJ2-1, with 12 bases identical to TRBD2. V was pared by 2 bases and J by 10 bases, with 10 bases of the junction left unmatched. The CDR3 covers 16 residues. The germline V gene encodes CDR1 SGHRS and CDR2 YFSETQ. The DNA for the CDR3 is TGCGCCAGCAGCTTCCAAACTCCTCTAGCGGGAGGGGAGCAGTTCTTC. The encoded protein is CASSFQTPLAGGEQFF.

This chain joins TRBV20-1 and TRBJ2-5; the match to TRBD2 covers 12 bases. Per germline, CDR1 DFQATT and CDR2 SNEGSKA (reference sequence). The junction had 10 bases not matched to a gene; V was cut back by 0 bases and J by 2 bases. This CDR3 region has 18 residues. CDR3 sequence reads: CSARDLWTSGASQETQYF. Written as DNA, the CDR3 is TGCAGTGCTAGAGATCTTTGGACTAGCGGGGCCTCGCAAGAGACCCAGTACTTC.

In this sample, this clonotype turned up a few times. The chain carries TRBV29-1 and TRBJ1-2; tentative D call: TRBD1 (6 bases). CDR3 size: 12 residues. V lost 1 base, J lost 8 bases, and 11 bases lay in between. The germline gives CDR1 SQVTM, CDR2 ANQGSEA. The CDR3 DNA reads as TGCAGCGTTGAAGGACAGGACGAGGGCTACACCTTC. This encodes CSVEGQDEGYTF.

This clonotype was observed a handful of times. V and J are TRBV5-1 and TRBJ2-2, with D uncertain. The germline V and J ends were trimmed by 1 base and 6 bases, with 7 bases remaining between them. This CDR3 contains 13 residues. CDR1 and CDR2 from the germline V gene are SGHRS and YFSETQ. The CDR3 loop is CASSLPSAGELFF. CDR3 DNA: TGCGCCAGCAGCTTGCCGAGCGCCGGGGAGCTGTTTTTT. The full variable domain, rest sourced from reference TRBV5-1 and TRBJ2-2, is KAGVTQTPRYLIKTRGQQVTLSCSPISGHRSVSWYQQTPGQGLQFLFEYFSETQRNKGNFPGRFSGRQFSNSRSEMNVSTLELGDSALYLCASSLPSAGELFFGEGSRLTVL.

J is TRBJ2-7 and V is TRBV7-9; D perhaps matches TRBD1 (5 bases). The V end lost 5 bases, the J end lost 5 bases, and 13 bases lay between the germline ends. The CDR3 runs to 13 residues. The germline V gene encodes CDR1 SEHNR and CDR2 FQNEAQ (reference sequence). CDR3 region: CASSQPLGDEQYF. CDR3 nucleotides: TGTGCCAGCAGCCAGCCCCTAGGGGACGAGCAGTACTTC.

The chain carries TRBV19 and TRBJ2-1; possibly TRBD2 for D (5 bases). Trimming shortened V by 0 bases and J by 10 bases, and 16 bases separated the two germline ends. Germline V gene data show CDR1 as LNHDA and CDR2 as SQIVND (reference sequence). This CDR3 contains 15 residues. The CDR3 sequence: CASSIDRVTGIEQFF. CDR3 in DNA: TGTGCCAGTAGTATAGATAGGGTCACGGGGATCGAGCAGTTCTTC.

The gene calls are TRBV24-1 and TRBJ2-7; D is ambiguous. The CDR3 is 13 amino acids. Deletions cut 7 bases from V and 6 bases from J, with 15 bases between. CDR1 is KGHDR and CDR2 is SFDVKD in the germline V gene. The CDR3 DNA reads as TGTGCCACCAGCGCCAGCCCTTACGGCGAGCAGTACTTC. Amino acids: CATSASPYGEQYF.

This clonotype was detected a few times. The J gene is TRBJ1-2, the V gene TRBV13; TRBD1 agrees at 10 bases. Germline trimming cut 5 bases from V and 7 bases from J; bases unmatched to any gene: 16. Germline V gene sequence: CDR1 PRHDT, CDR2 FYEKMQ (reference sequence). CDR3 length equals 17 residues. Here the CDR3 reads CASSHPIGQGDRSGYTF. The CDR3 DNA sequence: TGTGCCAGCAGCCACCCTATAGGACAGGGGGACCGGAGTGGCTACACCTTC. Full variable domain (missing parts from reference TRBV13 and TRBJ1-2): AAGVIQSPRHLIKEKRETATLKCYPIPRHDTVYWYQQGPGQDPQFLISFYEKMQSDKGSIPDRFSAQQFSDYHSELNMSSLELGDSALYFCASSHPIGQGDRSGYTFGSGTRLTVV.

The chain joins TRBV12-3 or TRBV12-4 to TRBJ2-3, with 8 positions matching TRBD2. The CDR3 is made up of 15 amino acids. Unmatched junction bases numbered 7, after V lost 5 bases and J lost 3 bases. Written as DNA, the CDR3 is TGTGCCAGCAGTCCACGGGAGGGCGGAACAGATACGCAGTATTTT. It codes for CASSPREGGTDTQYF.

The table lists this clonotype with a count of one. As DNA, the CDR3 is TGCAGCGTTGTCGGGGCCAGAAACACCATATATTTT. Its translation is CSVVGARNTIYF. The chain couples TRBV29-1 to TRBJ1-3, with D tentatively TRBD1 (5 bases). Trimming shortened V by 4 bases and J by 5 bases, and 9 bases separated the two germline ends. Germline V gene data show CDR1 as SQVTM and CDR2 as ANQGSEA. The CDR3 extends over 12 amino acids.

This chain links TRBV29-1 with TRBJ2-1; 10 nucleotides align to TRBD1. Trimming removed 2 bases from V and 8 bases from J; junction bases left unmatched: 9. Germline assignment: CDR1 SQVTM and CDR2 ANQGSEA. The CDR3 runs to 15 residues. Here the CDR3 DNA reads TGCAGCGTTGAACCCCGGGACAGGGGTTTCGATGAGCAGTTCTTC. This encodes CSVEPRDRGFDEQFF.

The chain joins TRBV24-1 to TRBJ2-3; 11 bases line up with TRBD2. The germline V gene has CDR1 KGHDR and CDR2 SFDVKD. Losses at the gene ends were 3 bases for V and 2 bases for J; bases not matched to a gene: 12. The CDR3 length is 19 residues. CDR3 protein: CATSDVGLAGPVNTDTQYF. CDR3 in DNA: TGTGCCACCAGTGATGTCGGACTAGCGGGCCCCGTCAACACAGATACGCAGTATTTT.

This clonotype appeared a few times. In DNA, the CDR3 is TGCGCCAGCAGACCCCTAGGAAGGGAAGGTGCCGGGGAGCTGTTTTTT. It codes for CASRPLGREGAGELFF. The V gene is TRBV5-1, the J gene TRBJ2-2; D is unresolved. CDR1 and CDR2 from the germline V gene are SGHRS and YFSETQ. V was shortened by 5 bases and J by 6 bases, with 20 bases between the two germline ends. The CDR3 runs to 16 residues.

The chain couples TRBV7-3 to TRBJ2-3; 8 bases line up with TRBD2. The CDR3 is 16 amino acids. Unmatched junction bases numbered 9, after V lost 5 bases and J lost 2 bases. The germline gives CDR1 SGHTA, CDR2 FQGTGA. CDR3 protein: CASSRTGTSPTDTQYF. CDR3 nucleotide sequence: TGTGCCAGCAGCCGCACCGGGACTAGTCCCACAGATACGCAGTATTTT.

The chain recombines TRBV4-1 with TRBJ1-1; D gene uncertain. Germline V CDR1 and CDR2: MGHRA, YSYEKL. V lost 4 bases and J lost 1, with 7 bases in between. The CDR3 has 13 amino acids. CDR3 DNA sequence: TGCGCCAGCAGCCGACGACAGAACACTGAAGCTTTCTTT. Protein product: CASSRRQNTEAFF.

The chain's CDR3 is CASSDSTGGADTQYF. The CDR3, as DNA: TGTGCCAGCAGTGACTCGACAGGGGGCGCAGATACGCAGTATTTT. J is TRBJ2-3 and V is TRBV6-4; 10 bases fit TRBD1. The germline V gene encodes CDR1 MRHNA and CDR2 SNTAGT. This CDR3 contains 15 residues. The ends lost 0 bases at V and 4 bases at J; junction bases unmatched: 1.